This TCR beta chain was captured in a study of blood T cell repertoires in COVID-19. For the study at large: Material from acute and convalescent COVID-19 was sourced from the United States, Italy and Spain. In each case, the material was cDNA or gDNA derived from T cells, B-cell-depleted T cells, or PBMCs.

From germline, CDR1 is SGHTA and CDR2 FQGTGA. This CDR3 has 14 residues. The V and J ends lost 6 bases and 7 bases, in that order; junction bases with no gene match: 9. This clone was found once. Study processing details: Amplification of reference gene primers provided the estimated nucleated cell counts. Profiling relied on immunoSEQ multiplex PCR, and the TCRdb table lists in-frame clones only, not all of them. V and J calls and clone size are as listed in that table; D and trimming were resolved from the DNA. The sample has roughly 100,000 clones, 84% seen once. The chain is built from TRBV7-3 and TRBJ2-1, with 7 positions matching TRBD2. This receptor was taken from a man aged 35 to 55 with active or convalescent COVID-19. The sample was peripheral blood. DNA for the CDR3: TGTGCCAGCAGTAGAACGGGGGGTCATAATGAGCAGTTCTTC. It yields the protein CASSRTGGHNEQFF.